What follows are 14 T cell receptor beta chains derived from one specimen sequenced in a study of blood T cell repertoires in COVID-19. Only in-frame clones appear in the TCRdb table, and some are missing; sequencing was by immunoSEQ multiplex PCR. This table has 200,000 to 300,000 clones, approximately 80% appearing once. Sequenced input: peripheral blood. These receptors all stem from a man between 35 and 55 years old with acute or convalescent COVID-19.

This chain links TRBV9 with TRBJ2-1; 7 nucleotides match TRBD2. The CDR3 is 14 amino acids. The ends lost 3 bases at V and 5 bases at J; junction bases unmatched: 5. Germline CDR1 is SGDLS and CDR2 is YYNGEE. As DNA, the CDR3 is TGTGCCAGCAGCGGCCGGGACTACCACAATGAGCAGTTCTTC. Amino acid sequence: CASSGRDYHNEQFF.

V and J are TRBV27 and TRBJ2-2; perhaps TRBD2 as D (6 bases). The V and J ends lost 5 bases and 0 bases respectively, with 16 bases between them. The CDR3 contains 17 residues. The germline V gene has CDR1 MNHEY and CDR2 SMNVEV (reference sequence). For the CDR3, the DNA is TGTGCCAGCAGTCCCAGGCCGGGACTCACGAACACCGGGGAGCTGTTTTTT. It is translated as CASSPRPGLTNTGELFF.

The J gene is TRBJ2-7, the V gene TRBV6-4, with TRBD2 matching 10 bases. The V gene's germline CDR1 is MRHNA and CDR2 SNTAGT. This CDR3 region has 17 residues. J gave up 2 bases and V 10 bases, and 17 bases lay outside the gene matches. CDR3 residues: CANIRGLAGEDTYEQYF. As DNA, the CDR3 is TGTGCCAACATTCGGGGGCTAGCGGGAGAGGACACCTACGAGCAGTACTTC.

There are a few counts of this clone. The rearrangement links TRBV18 to TRBJ2-1; TRBD2 matches at 12 bases. V dropped 4 bases and J dropped 5; count of bases not matched to a gene: 3. This CDR3 is 15 amino acids long. Germline lookup yields CDR1 KGHSH and CDR2 LQKENI. In DNA form, the CDR3 reads TGTGCCAGCTCACATTCTAGCGGGAGGGACAATGAGCAGTTCTTC. Translation: CASSHSSGRDNEQFF.

V gene TRBV2 combines with J gene TRBJ1-2; D may be TRBD1 (6 bases). The CDR3 runs to 15 residues. CDR1 and CDR2 from the germline V gene are SNHLY and FYNNEI. V lost 6 bases to trimming and J lost 1 base, with 15 bases between them. This chain's CDR3 is CASRPQGPINYGYTF. CDR3 DNA: TGTGCCAGCAGGCCACAGGGACCCATTAACTATGGCTACACCTTC.

This chain connects TRBV6-5 to TRBJ2-5; the match to TRBD2 covers 7 bases. There are 14 residues in the CDR3. The V and J ends lost 7 bases and 4 bases, in that order; junction bases with no gene match: 9. Per the germline V gene, CDR1 is MNHEY and CDR2 is SVGAGI. The CDR3 is CASKTSGLGETQYF. The CDR3 nucleotides are TGTGCCAGCAAGACCTCAGGACTAGGAGAGACCCAGTACTTC.

This clone appeared once. This chain joins TRBV5-1 and TRBJ2-3, with 12 positions matching TRBD2. The CDR3 runs 15 residues. Per the germline V gene, CDR1 is SGHRS and CDR2 is YFSETQ. The junction had 3 bases not matched to a gene; V was cut back by 4 bases and J by 3 bases. The CDR3: CASSGLAGTTDTQYF. CDR3 bases: TGCGCCAGCAGCGGACTAGCGGGAACGACAGATACGCAGTATTTT.

This chain connects TRBV29-1 to TRBJ2-7; TRBD2 agrees at 7 bases. CDR1 is SQVTM and CDR2 is ANQGSEA in the germline V gene. The CDR3 covers 13 residues. V was clipped by 7 bases and J by 4 bases; unmatched bases: 10. The CDR3 is CSGGSSGMYEQYF. The CDR3 DNA follows: TGCAGCGGGGGGTCAAGCGGGATGTACGAGCAGTACTTC.

The chain links TRBV25-1 to TRBJ1-4; 8 bases align to TRBD1. V lost 3 bases, J lost 10 bases, and 13 bases stayed unmatched. The CDR3 has 16 amino acids. Germline CDR1 is MGHDK and CDR2 is SYGVNS. The CDR3 nucleotides are TGTGCCAGCAGTGATTGGGACAGGCCCATCGTAGGAAAACTGTTTTTT. It codes for CASSDWDRPIVGKLFF.

The V gene is TRBV29-1, the J gene TRBJ2-7, with 14 bases that match TRBD2. Unmatched junction bases numbered 8, after V lost 7 bases and J lost 6 bases. The CDR3 is 14 amino acids. In germline, CDR1 is SQVTM, CDR2 ANQGSEA. The CDR3 protein is CSAGTSGSRGEQYF. The CDR3 DNA is TGCAGCGCCGGGACTAGCGGGAGCCGGGGCGAGCAGTACTTC.

The chain uses TRBV30 and TRBJ2-1; possible D gene TRBD1, 6 bases. The V end was cut by 0 bases, the J end by 4 bases, with 16 bases between. Germline V gene data show CDR1 as GTSNPN and CDR2 as SVGIG (reference sequence). The CDR3 loop spans 16 amino acids. The CDR3 sequence is CAWSVRGHPAYNEQFF. For the CDR3, the DNA is TGTGCCTGGAGTGTGAGGGGACACCCTGCTTACAATGAGCAGTTCTTC. Drawing the rest from reference TRBV30 and TRBJ2-1, the complete variable domain is SQTIHQWPATLVQPVGSPLSLECTVEGTSNPNLYWYRQAAGRGLQLLFYSVGIGQISSEVPQNLSASRPQDRQFILSSKKLLLSDSGFYLCAWSVRGHPAYNEQFFGPGTRLTVL.

The genes are TRBV3-1 (or the pseudogene TRBV3-2) and TRBJ1-4, with 11 positions matching TRBD1. CDR1 and CDR2 from the germline V gene are LGHDT and YNNKEL (reference sequence). Trimming removed 6 bases from V and 7 bases from J; junction bases left unmatched: 7. This CDR3 has 15 amino acids. The CDR3 here is CASRRSGTGGEKLFF. DNA for the CDR3: TGTGCCAGCAGACGGAGCGGGACAGGGGGTGAAAAACTGTTTTTT.

This chain uses TRBV14 with TRBJ1-2; tentatively, D is TRBD1 (5 bases). The germline gives CDR1 SGHDN, CDR2 FVKESK. V dropped 5 bases and J dropped 2 bases, with 15 bases sitting between them. The CDR3 runs 15 residues. The CDR3 here is CASSEIPGLNYGYTF. DNA of the CDR3: TGTGCCAGCAGCGAGATCCCAGGGTTAAACTATGGCTACACCTTC.

V and J are TRBV4-1 and TRBJ2-3; no reliable D call. The germline CDR1 and CDR2 sequences are MGHRA and YSYEKL. V lost 0 bases to trimming and J lost 12 bases, with 7 bases between them. There are 11 residues in the CDR3. The DNA of the CDR3 is TGCGCCAGCAGCCAAGATCTTTTCCAGTATTTT. This gives the protein CASSQDLFQYF.